Following are 24 T cell receptor beta chains from one sample sequenced in a study of blood T cell repertoires in COVID-19. Profiling relied on immunoSEQ multiplex PCR, and the TCRdb table lists in-frame clones only, not all of them. This sample has a few hundred thousand clones, with roughly 88% found just once. Sequencing used peripheral blood. These receptors came from a man in his fifties with active or convalescent COVID-19.

The chain carries TRBV6-5 and TRBJ2-3, with D hard to call. V shed 6 bases and J shed 0 bases, with 10 bases lying between them. CDR1 and CDR2 (germline): MNHEY, SVGAGI. CDR3 length: 14 amino acids. Here the CDR3 reads CASSLSRSTDTQYF. The CDR3 DNA follows: TGTGCCAGCAGCCTCAGTCGAAGCACAGATACGCAGTATTTT.

The chain couples TRBV4-1 to TRBJ1-5, with D possibly being TRBD1 (6 bases). The CDR3 covers 15 residues. Germline CDR1 and CDR2: MGHRA and YSYEKL. V gave up 0 bases and J gave up 5 bases, with 11 bases separating them. The CDR3 sequence: CASSQDLRGHQPQHF. CDR3 nucleotides: TGCGCCAGCAGCCAAGATTTGCGGGGGCATCAGCCCCAGCATTTT.

The CDR3 protein is CASSKSGGAESEQFF. In DNA form, the CDR3 reads TGTGCCAGTAGTAAGTCGGGGGGGGCTGAGAGTGAGCAGTTCTTC. The V call is TRBV19, the J call TRBJ2-1; TRBD2 agrees at 8 bases. V shed 4 bases and J 9 bases; nucleotides not matched to a gene: 11. The CDR3 runs 15 residues. Germline lookup yields CDR1 LNHDA and CDR2 SQIVND (reference sequence). Combining the CDR3 with reference TRBV19 and TRBJ2-1 gives the whole variable domain DGGITQSPKYLFRKEGQNVTLSCEQNLNHDAMYWYRQDPGQGLRLIYYSQIVNDFQKGDIAEGYSVSREKKESFPLTVTSAQKNPTAFYLCASSKSGGAESEQFFGPGTRLTVL.

The rearrangement joins TRBV20-1 to TRBJ2-6; TRBD1 agrees at 10 bases. CDR1 is DFQATT, CDR2 SNEGSKA, per germline (reference sequence). V was pared by 3 bases and J by 2 bases, with 4 bases of the junction left unmatched. The CDR3 consists of 16 residues. CDR3: CSASDRGRTGANVLTF. The CDR3 bases are TGCAGTGCTAGTGACAGGGGGCGCACTGGGGCCAACGTCCTGACTTTC.

The chain recombines TRBV5-3 with TRBJ2-1; 8 bases fit TRBD2. TRBV5-3 is flagged as an ORF with uncertain function. The junction had 5 bases not matched to a gene; V was cut back by 0 bases and J by 3 bases. The CDR3 runs to 16 residues. The chain's CDR3 is CARSLDGREDYNEQFF. CDR3 in DNA: TGTGCCAGAAGCTTGGATGGGCGGGAGGACTACAATGAGCAGTTCTTC.

The chain employs TRBV19 and TRBJ2-3; a weak D match, TRBD1 (6 bases). Germline CDR1 is LNHDA and CDR2 is SQIVND (reference sequence). Between the trimmed V and J ends, which lost 6 bases and 0 bases, there was a span of 16 bases. The CDR3 has 16 amino acids. CDR3 in amino acids: CASSSRGYTSTDTQYF. CDR3 DNA sequence: TGTGCCAGTAGCTCGAGGGGGTATACTAGCACAGATACGCAGTATTTT.

The chain has TRBV7-8 and TRBJ2-3; D might be TRBD2 (6 bases). Germline V gene data show CDR1 as SGHVS and CDR2 as FQNEAQ. This CDR3 comprises 16 residues. V lost 0 bases, J lost 2 bases, and 12 bases lay in between. Here the CDR3 reads CASSLARRESTDTQYF. For the CDR3, the DNA is TGTGCCAGCAGCTTAGCGAGGCGGGAATCCACAGATACGCAGTATTTT.

The rearrangement uses TRBV27 and TRBJ1-5; D possibly corresponds to TRBD1 (5 bases). Germline V gene sequence: CDR1 MNHEY, CDR2 SMNVEV (reference sequence). The V gene lost 2 bases and the J gene lost 4 bases, with 9 bases spanning the gap. CDR3 length: 14 amino acids. The CDR3 DNA sequence: TGTGCCAGCAGTTTAAGGCAGGGAAATCAGCCCCAGCATTTT. As protein: CASSLRQGNQPQHF.

This sequence joins TRBV18 and TRBJ1-6; TRBD1 might be the D (5 bases). Germline V lookup: CDR1 KGHSH, CDR2 LQKENI. Between the trimmed V and J ends, which lost 3 bases and 10 bases, there was a span of 13 bases. The CDR3 totals 14 residues. The chain's CDR3 is CASSPAGLDSPLHF. The CDR3 DNA reads TGTGCCAGCTCACCCGCAGGGTTAGACTCACCCCTCCACTTT.

For this clone: Additional DNA sequences in this sample encode the identical CDR3. The chain recombines TRBV3-1 (or the pseudogene TRBV3-2) with TRBJ1-2; 7 bases agree with TRBD1. The trim removed 6 bases at V and 2 bases at J, leaving 6 bases unmatched. Germline V gene lookup returns CDR1 LGHDT and CDR2 YNNKEL (reference sequence). The CDR3 is 14 residues long. The CDR3 DNA follows: TGTGCCAGCAGGCGGACAGGACCGAACTATGGCTACACCTTC. Encoded protein: CASRRTGPNYGYTF.

At least ten counts were recorded for this clone. This sequence joins TRBV6-6 and TRBJ2-2; 9 nucleotides line up with TRBD2. The ends lost 7 bases at V and 3 bases at J; junction bases unmatched: 9. The germline V gene has CDR1 MNHNY and CDR2 SVGAGI (reference sequence). The CDR3 loop spans 16 amino acids. The CDR3: CASTKGAGGDTGELFF. CDR3 DNA: TGTGCCAGCACCAAGGGGGCGGGAGGGGACACCGGGGAGCTGTTTTTT.

The chain combines TRBV7-9 with TRBJ1-2, with 7 bases lining up with TRBD1. The CDR3 runs to 15 residues. In germline, CDR1 is SEHNR, CDR2 FQNEAQ (reference sequence). V shed 5 bases and J 4 bases; nucleotides not matched to a gene: 10. Here the CDR3 reads CASSQMGGTVYGYTF. CDR3 DNA: TGTGCCAGCAGCCAAATGGGCGGGACAGTCTATGGCTACACCTTC.

This clone came up a few times. The chain links TRBV5-1 to TRBJ2-2; TRBD1 aligns across 7 bases. The CDR3 spans 15 residues. After removal of 4 bases from V and 4 bases from J, the junction contained 7 bases not matched to a gene. CDR1 and CDR2 (germline): SGHRS, YFSETQ. This CDR3 reads CASSPGQVVTGELFF. The CDR3 nucleotides are TGCGCCAGCAGCCCAGGACAGGTGGTCACCGGGGAGCTGTTTTTT. Together with reference TRBV5-1 and TRBJ2-2, the CDR3 gives the full variable domain: KAGVTQTPRYLIKTRGQQVTLSCSPISGHRSVSWYQQTPGQGLQFLFEYFSETQRNKGNFPGRFSGRQFSNSRSEMNVSTLELGDSALYLCASSPGQVVTGELFFGEGSRLTVL.

The chain employs TRBV18 and TRBJ2-6; no clear D gene. CDR1 and CDR2 from the germline V gene are KGHSH and LQKENI. This CDR3 contains 18 residues. The V end lost 3 bases, the J end lost 0 bases, and 15 bases lay between the germline ends. This CDR3 reads CASSPYGAATSGANVLTF. DNA of the CDR3: TGTGCCAGCTCACCTTATGGAGCAGCCACCTCTGGGGCCAACGTCCTGACTTTC.

V gene TRBV5-1 combines with J gene TRBJ2-7, with 11 bases that match TRBD2. The CDR3 sequence is 17 residues long. Germline CDR1 reads SGHRS; CDR2 reads YFSETQ. J was trimmed by 5 bases and V by 3 bases; bases with no gene match: 13. The DNA of the CDR3 is TGCGCCAGCAGCTGGGATGTAGCGGGAGGGCCGTACAACGAGCAGTACTTC. Translation: CASSWDVAGGPYNEQYF.

This clone has a single count. The chain has TRBV12-5 and TRBJ2-3; 15 bases line up with TRBD2. Germline V gives CDR1 LGHNT, CDR2 FRNRAP. V trimming: 1 base; J trimming: 7 bases; junction bases outside the gene matches: 3. CDR3 size: 16 residues. The CDR3: CASGLGTSGRVNTQYF. DNA of the CDR3: TGTGCTAGTGGTTTGGGGACTAGCGGGAGGGTGAATACGCAGTATTTT.

The rearrangement links TRBV29-1 to TRBJ1-2; D may be TRBD1 (6 bases). This CDR3 region has 14 residues. Germline values: CDR1 SQVTM, CDR2 ANQGSEA. V was cut by 6 bases and J by 5 bases, with 19 bases left in between. CDR3 sequence reads: CSVADPGHQYGYTF. In DNA form, the CDR3 reads TGCAGCGTCGCGGACCCGGGACACCAATATGGCTACACCTTC.

V and J are TRBV27 and TRBJ2-5; 9 bases line up with TRBD1. Germline V gives CDR1 MNHEY, CDR2 SMNVEV (reference sequence). This CDR3 has 18 amino acids. The V gene end was trimmed by 5 bases and the J gene end by 2 bases; junction bases not matched to a gene: 15. In DNA form, the CDR3 reads TGTGCCAGCAGTCATAAGTTGGGACAGGGAAAGGGGCAAGAGACCCAGTACTTC. This gives the protein CASSHKLGQGKGQETQYF.

The chain joins TRBV29-1 to TRBJ1-4; perhaps TRBD1 as D (5 bases). This CDR3 spans 14 amino acids. V dropped 4 bases and J dropped 5 bases, with 14 bases sitting between them. From germline, CDR1 is SQVTM and CDR2 ANQGSEA. The CDR3, as DNA: TGCAGCGTTGTAGGGGCAGGGATAAATGAAAAACTGTTTTTT. Translation: CSVVGAGINEKLFF. Filled out from reference TRBV29-1 and TRBJ1-4, the complete variable domain reads SAVISQKPSRDICQRGTSLTIQCQVDSQVTMMFWYRQQPGQSLTLIATANQGSEATYESGFVIDKFPISRPNLTFSTLTVSNMSPEDSSIYLCSVVGAGINEKLFFGSGTQLSVL.

The table lists this clone with a few counts. The chain uses TRBV7-9 and TRBJ1-1; possible D gene TRBD1, 5 bases. Germline values: CDR1 SEHNR, CDR2 FQNEAQ (reference sequence). The CDR3 sequence is 16 residues long. V was clipped by 5 bases and J by 1 base, with 17 bases between them. The DNA of the CDR3 is TGTGCCAGCAGCGTCACCGAATTAACAGGGAACACTGAAGCTTTCTTT. It codes for CASSVTELTGNTEAFF.

This rearrangement joins TRBV15 to TRBJ1-5; weak D call: TRBD1 (6 bases). The CDR3 spans 15 residues. Looked up from germline, CDR1 is LNHNV and CDR2 is YYDKDF (reference sequence). The V gene lost 3 bases and the J gene lost 1 base, with 10 bases spanning the gap. The CDR3 DNA reads as TGTGCCACCAGCAGGGACAGACAGAGCAATCAGCCCCAGCATTTT. Its translation is CATSRDRQSNQPQHF.

V usage is TRBV11-2 and J usage is TRBJ2-7; 8 bases match TRBD2. The CDR3 has 14 amino acids. Germline assignment: CDR1 SGHAT and CDR2 FQNNGV. Trimming at V came to 3 bases and at J to 6 bases, leaving 7 bases not matched to a gene. CDR3 nucleotides: TGTGCCAGCAGCTTGTTGCGGGAGGTGGGCGAGCAGTACTTC. It is translated as CASSLLREVGEQYF.

The J gene is TRBJ2-3, the V gene TRBV2; D is possibly TRBD2 (6 bases). Germline CDR1 reads SNHLY; CDR2 reads FYNNEI. The CDR3 is 16 amino acids. Trimming took 7 bases from V and 2 from J, leaving 19 bases between them. This CDR3 reads CASIRGRLVLTDTQYF. In DNA, the CDR3 is TGTGCCAGCATCCGAGGGAGACTAGTTCTCACAGATACGCAGTATTTT.

The chain recombines TRBV19 with TRBJ1-3; tentative D call: TRBD1 (6 bases). The V end was cut by 3 bases, the J end by 0 bases, with 12 bases between. Germline lookup yields CDR1 LNHDA and CDR2 SQIVND (reference sequence). CDR3 length equals 16 residues. CDR3: CASSMGQGFSGNTIYF. The CDR3 nucleotides are TGTGCCAGTAGTATGGGCCAGGGGTTCTCTGGAAACACCATATATTTT.